This TCR beta chain is drawn from a study of T cell changes during pregnancy in multiple sclerosis. The method was immunoSEQ multiplex PCR; TCRdb's version includes in-frame clones alone and lacks a portion of them. The table records some 40,000 clones, roughly 90% of them present only once. The CDR3 loop spans 16 amino acids. The V gene lost 0 bases and the J gene lost 2 bases, with 15 bases spanning the gap. The germline gives CDR1 SGHKS, CDR2 YYEKEE (reference sequence). The clonotype comes from a female donor with multiple sclerosis, enrolled in a pregnancy study. The source material was CD8+ T cells from peripheral blood mononuclear cells, sampled before pregnancy. The gene calls are TRBV5-5 and TRBJ2-7; D perhaps matches TRBD1 (6 bases). The CDR3 region is CASSLGVQGSAYEQYF. CDR3 DNA sequence: TGTGCCAGCAGCTTGGGAGTACAGGGTTCGGCCTACGAGCAGTACTTC.